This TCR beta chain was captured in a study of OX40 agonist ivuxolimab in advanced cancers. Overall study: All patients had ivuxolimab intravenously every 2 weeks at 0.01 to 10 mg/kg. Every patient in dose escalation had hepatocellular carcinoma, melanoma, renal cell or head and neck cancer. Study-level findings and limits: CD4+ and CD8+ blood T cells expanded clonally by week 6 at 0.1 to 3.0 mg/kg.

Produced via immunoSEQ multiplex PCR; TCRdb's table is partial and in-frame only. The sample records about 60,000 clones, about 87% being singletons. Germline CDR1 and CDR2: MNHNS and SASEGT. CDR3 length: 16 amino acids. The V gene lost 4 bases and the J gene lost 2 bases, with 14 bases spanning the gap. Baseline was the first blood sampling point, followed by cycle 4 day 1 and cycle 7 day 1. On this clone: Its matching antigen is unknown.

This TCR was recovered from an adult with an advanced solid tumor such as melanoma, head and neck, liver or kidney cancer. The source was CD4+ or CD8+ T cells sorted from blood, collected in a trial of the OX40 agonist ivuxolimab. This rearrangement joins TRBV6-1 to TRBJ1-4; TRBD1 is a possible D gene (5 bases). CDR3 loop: CASSAFLGATNEKLFF. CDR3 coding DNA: TGTGCCAGCAGTGCCTTCCTCGGGGCCACTAATGAAAAACTGTTTTTT.